This T cell receptor beta chain is from a study of CD8 T cells in Susac syndrome. With random hexamers, 0.5 to 1 ug RNA was reverse transcribed. immunoSEQ multiplex PCR amplified TCR beta CDR3 across 54 Vbeta, 13 Jbeta. Each CDR3 protein gets one entry after TCRdb re-called the immunoSEQ multiplex PCR reads with MiXCR. The sample consists of about 120,000 distinct CDR3 sequences, 85% to 95% of them appearing once. The CDR3 is made up of 12 amino acids. CDR1 is LGHNA and CDR2 is YNFKEQ in the germline V gene. The V end was cut by 4 bases, the J end by 9 bases, with 12 bases between. Sequencing of TCR beta was undertaken in CD8+ and CD4+ T cells derived from blood.

Specimen: CD4+ T cells from PBMCs. This TCR was sampled from a human donor with multiple sclerosis. The V and J genes are TRBV4-2 and TRBJ2-5, with a possible D match to TRBD2 (7 bases). As DNA, the CDR3 is TGTGCCAGCAGCCTGGAGGGGGGGGCCCAGTACTTC. Its protein product is CASSLEGGAQYF.